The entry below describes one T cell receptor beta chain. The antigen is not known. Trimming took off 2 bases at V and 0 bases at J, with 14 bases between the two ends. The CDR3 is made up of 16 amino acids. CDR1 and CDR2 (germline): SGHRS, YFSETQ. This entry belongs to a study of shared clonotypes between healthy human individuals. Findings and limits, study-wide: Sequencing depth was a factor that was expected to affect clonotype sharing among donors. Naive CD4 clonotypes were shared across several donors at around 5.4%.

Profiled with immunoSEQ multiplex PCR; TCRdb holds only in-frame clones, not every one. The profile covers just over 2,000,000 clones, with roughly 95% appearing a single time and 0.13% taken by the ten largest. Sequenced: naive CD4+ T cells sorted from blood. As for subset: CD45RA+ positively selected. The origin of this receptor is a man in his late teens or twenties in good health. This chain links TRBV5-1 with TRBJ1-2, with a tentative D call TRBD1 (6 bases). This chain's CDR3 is CASSLTGTQANYGYTF. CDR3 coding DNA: TGCGCCAGCAGCTTAACAGGGACTCAAGCTAACTATGGCTACACCTTC.